A single sample gave rise to the 25 T cell receptor beta chains below, sequenced in a study of cytomegalovirus exposure and HLA in healthy donors. Here immunoSEQ multiplex PCR was the method, and the copy in TCRdb shows in-frame clones only, minus some. The sample holds about 150,000 clones, about 88% seen once. Sequences were obtained from PBMCs. The receptors originated from a man younger than 35 in good health and CMV-seropositive.

This chain connects TRBV13 to TRBJ1-2, with D uncertain. The CDR3 sequence is 12 residues long. Germline assignment: CDR1 PRHDT and CDR2 FYEKMQ (reference sequence). V was trimmed by 5 bases and J by 6 bases, leaving 10 bases between them. The CDR3 loop reads CASSQRYDGYTF. The CDR3 nucleotides are TGTGCCAGCAGCCAGCGCTATGATGGCTACACCTTC.

This sequence joins TRBV7-2 and TRBJ2-3, with TRBD1 matching over 7 bases. Trimming cost V 5 bases and J 3 bases; bases outside gene matches: 2. CDR1 and CDR2 from the germline V gene are SGHTA and FQGNSA. The CDR3 totals 13 residues. The CDR3: CASSRDRTDTQYF. For the CDR3, the DNA is TGTGCCAGCAGCAGGGACAGAACAGATACGCAGTATTTT.

The CDR3 spells CASSETLNTEAFF. Written as DNA, the CDR3 is TGTGCCAGCAGTGAGACATTGAACACTGAAGCTTTCTTT. The chain joins TRBV25-1 to TRBJ1-1; D is undetermined. V dropped 3 bases and J dropped 0 bases, with 5 bases sitting between them. The germline CDR1 and CDR2 sequences are MGHDK and SYGVNS. The CDR3 is made up of 13 amino acids.

This chain joins TRBV19 and TRBJ2-2; tentatively, D is TRBD2 (5 bases). The CDR3 totals 13 residues. Germline CDR1 reads LNHDA; CDR2 reads SQIVND (reference sequence). The V end lost 11 bases, the J end lost 1 base, and 11 bases lay between the germline ends. This chain's CDR3 is CACRAGNTGELFF. The CDR3 coding sequence is TGTGCCTGTCGGGCGGGGAACACCGGGGAGCTGTTTTTT.

A word on this clone: Relative to the germline gene, one junction end is altered; a read error may explain this. The chain links TRBV15 to TRBJ2-3; 11 bases fit TRBD2. Germline V gene data show CDR1 as LNHNV and CDR2 as YYDKDF (reference sequence). The CDR3 spans 13 residues. For the CDR3, the DNA is TGTGCCACCGAATCCACTAGCGGGGGATTTGGGGCTTTT. Translation gives CATESTSGGFGAF.

The genes are TRBV5-1 and TRBJ2-3, with TRBD2 identical over 12 bases. This CDR3 comprises 17 residues. Germline CDR1 is SGHRS and CDR2 is YFSETQ. Trimming removed 4 bases from V and 3 bases from J; junction bases left unmatched: 9. CDR3 bases: TGCGCCAGCAGCCGCGGGACTAGCGGGCCTCTGACAGATACGCAGTATTTT. The encoded protein is CASSRGTSGPLTDTQYF.

The chain employs TRBV6-6 and TRBJ2-7; the D is unclear. The CDR3 covers 12 residues. Deletions cut 6 bases from V and 2 bases from J, with 8 bases between. Germline CDR1 is MNHNY and CDR2 is SVGAGI (reference sequence). CDR3 amino acids: CASSNGPYEQYF. The DNA for the CDR3 is TGTGCCAGCAGCAATGGCCCCTACGAGCAGTACTTC.

The chain is built from TRBV6-1 and TRBJ2-7; 7 bases align to TRBD2. The CDR3 has 14 residues. Germline CDR1 reads MNHNS; CDR2 reads SASEGT. V was clipped by 3 bases and J by 4 bases; unmatched bases: 6. The CDR3 spells CASSDLGGRYEQYF. The CDR3, as DNA: TGTGCCAGCAGTGACTTGGGGGGGAGGTACGAGCAGTACTTC.

V and J are TRBV29-1 and TRBJ1-1; D is perhaps TRBD1 (5 bases). The CDR3 loop spans 10 amino acids. Germline assignment: CDR1 SQVTM and CDR2 ANQGSEA. Trimming pared 4 bases from V and 8 bases from J, leaving 8 bases between. CDR3 residues: CSVGDFEAFF. CDR3 sequence (DNA): TGCAGCGTTGGGGACTTCGAAGCTTTCTTT. Supplemented by reference TRBV29-1 and TRBJ1-1, the full variable domain reads SAVISQKPSRDICQRGTSLTIQCQVDSQVTMMFWYRQQPGQSLTLIATANQGSEATYESGFVIDKFPISRPNLTFSTLTVSNMSPEDSSIYLCSVGDFEAFFGQGTRLTVV.

This sequence joins TRBV5-8 and TRBJ1-2, with D unclear. Trimming pared 4 bases from V and 3 bases from J, leaving 13 bases between. CDR1 is SGHTS and CDR2 is YDEGEE in the germline V gene. The CDR3 length is 14 residues. CDR3 sequence reads: CASSLKQTYYGYTF. CDR3 coding DNA: TGTGCCAGCAGCCTGAAACAGACATACTATGGCTACACCTTC. Filled out from reference TRBV5-8 and TRBJ1-2, the complete variable domain reads EAGVTQSPTHLIKTRGQQATLRCSPISGHTSVYWYQQALGLGLQFLLWYDEGEERNRGNFPPRFSGRQFPNYSSELNVNALELEDSALYLCASSLKQTYYGYTFGSGTRLTVV.

The chain links TRBV19 to TRBJ2-7; 8 nucleotides match TRBD2. This CDR3 has 15 residues. Germline CDR1 reads LNHDA; CDR2 reads SQIVND (reference sequence). The ends lost 6 bases at V and 1 base at J; junction bases unmatched: 8. CDR3 loop: CASSRPGGVSYEQYF. The CDR3 coding sequence is TGTGCCAGTAGCCGCCCGGGAGGGGTATCCTACGAGCAGTACTTC.

There are a few counts of this clone. The rearrangement links TRBV11-2 to TRBJ1-2; 9 nucleotides match TRBD1. Trimming took 6 bases from V and 7 from J; bases not matched to a gene: 6. The CDR3 totals 13 residues. Germline V CDR1 and CDR2: SGHAT, FQNNGV. CDR3 protein: CASSLGTGLGYTF. The CDR3 bases are TGTGCCAGCAGTCTAGGGACAGGGCTTGGCTACACCTTC.

This sequence joins TRBV27 and TRBJ2-3; D gene unclear. The CDR3 loop spans 14 amino acids. The germline CDR1 and CDR2 sequences are MNHEY and SMNVEV (reference sequence). The V gene lost 6 bases and the J gene lost 2 bases, with 12 bases spanning the gap. CDR3 amino acids: CASSIRQATDTQYF. CDR3 DNA sequence: TGTGCCAGCAGCATCAGGCAGGCCACAGATACGCAGTATTTT.

This clone was seen a handful of times. The chain carries TRBV7-3 and TRBJ2-1; 13 nucleotides match TRBD2. Looked up from germline, CDR1 is SGHTA and CDR2 is FQGTGA. The CDR3 has 16 amino acids. V was pared by 5 bases and J by 5 bases, with 6 bases of the junction left unmatched. The CDR3 DNA reads TGTGCCAGCAGCGCCCCAGGGACTAGCGGGGACAATGAGCAGTTCTTC. Translating gives CASSAPGTSGDNEQFF.

The V gene is TRBV9, the J gene TRBJ2-2; D possibly corresponds to TRBD1 (6 bases). V lost 3 bases to trimming and J lost 5 bases, with 17 bases between them. This CDR3 contains 16 residues. The germline V gene has CDR1 SGDLS and CDR2 YYNGEE. Written as DNA, the CDR3 is TGTGCCAGCAGCGCCCGTACAGGGACGGGGACCGGGGAGCTGTTTTTT. Translation gives CASSARTGTGTGELFF.

V and J are TRBV5-1 and TRBJ2-4, with D perhaps matching TRBD1 (7 bases). In germline, CDR1 is SGHRS, CDR2 YFSETQ. This CDR3 has 15 amino acids. Trimming pared 0 bases from V and 4 bases from J, leaving 11 bases between. CDR3 coding DNA: TGCGCCAGCAGCTTGGAGACAGGGAGGAAAAACATTCAGTACTTC. Residues: CASSLETGRKNIQYF.

This clone was seen more than once but under ten times. The genes are TRBV5-1 and TRBJ2-7, with 7 positions matching TRBD2. The CDR3 sequence is 14 residues long. The J segment lost 1 base and the V segment lost 2 bases, leaving 3 bases of the junction unmatched. The germline V gene encodes CDR1 SGHRS and CDR2 YFSETQ. The DNA of the CDR3 is TGCGCCAGCAGCTTCGGGGGAGGGTCCTACGAGCAGTACTTC. This codes for CASSFGGGSYEQYF. Full variable domain (outside the CDR3, taken from reference TRBV5-1 and TRBJ2-7): KAGVTQTPRYLIKTRGQQVTLSCSPISGHRSVSWYQQTPGQGLQFLFEYFSETQRNKGNFPGRFSGRQFSNSRSEMNVSTLELGDSALYLCASSFGGGSYEQYFGPGTRLTVT.

The V gene is TRBV9, the J gene TRBJ2-2, with 8 bases aligning to TRBD1. Germline assignment: CDR1 SGDLS and CDR2 YYNGEE. The CDR3 contains 18 residues. V trimming: 4 bases; J trimming: 3 bases; junction bases outside the gene matches: 14. The DNA of the CDR3 is TGTGCCAGCAGCCCCAAGGACAGGGAGTACCTTTACACCGGGGAGCTGTTTTTT. This gives the protein CASSPKDREYLYTGELFF. Full variable domain (remainder filled in from reference TRBV9 and TRBJ2-2): DSGVTQTPKHLITATGQRVTLRCSPRSGDLSVYWYQQSLDQGLQFLIQYYNGEERAKGNILERFSAQQFPDLHSELNLSSLELGDSALYFCASSPKDREYLYTGELFFGEGSRLTVL.

V and J are TRBV5-6 and TRBJ2-3, with D tentatively TRBD2 (5 bases). V lost 0 bases to trimming and J lost 7 bases, with 15 bases between them. The length of the CDR3 is 15 residues. Per germline, CDR1 SGHDT and CDR2 YYEEEE. DNA for the CDR3: TGTGCCAGCAGCTTGGCCGGGCCCGCCGGGAATACGCAGTATTTT. Its translation: CASSLAGPAGNTQYF.

The chain employs TRBV7-9 and TRBJ1-4; D remains unclear. CDR3 length: 15 amino acids. CDR1 SEHNR and CDR2 FQNEAQ come from the germline V gene (reference sequence). The V gene lost 11 bases and the J gene lost 8 bases, with 24 bases spanning the gap. The CDR3 bases are TGTGCCTCGGGGAGGAGTGAGGCGGAGAGGGAAAAACTGTTTTTT. Its translation: CASGRSEAEREKLFF.

The chain has TRBV7-3 and TRBJ2-1; 9 bases fit TRBD2. Unmatched junction bases numbered 2, after V lost 1 base and J lost 4 bases. This CDR3 region has 15 residues. CDR1 is SGHTA, CDR2 FQGTGA, per germline. This CDR3 is CASSLILAGYNEQFF. The CDR3 DNA reads TGTGCCAGCAGCTTAATCCTAGCGGGGTACAATGAGCAGTTCTTC.

This clone appeared a few times. The gene calls are TRBV7-9 and TRBJ2-1; TRBD2 aligns across 8 bases. Germline loops: CDR1 SEHNR, CDR2 FQNEAQ (reference sequence). The CDR3 sequence is 13 residues long. V trimming: 6 bases; J trimming: 4 bases; junction bases outside the gene matches: 2. The CDR3 spells CASRLAAYNEQFF. The CDR3 DNA sequence: TGTGCCAGCAGACTAGCGGCTTACAATGAGCAGTTCTTC.

The J gene is TRBJ2-1, the V gene TRBV7-9; 7 bases align to TRBD1. V shed 5 bases, J shed 5 bases, and the junction held 9 bases outside the gene matches. The CDR3 contains 15 residues. The V gene's germline CDR1 is SEHNR and CDR2 FQNEAQ (reference sequence). The CDR3 nucleotides are TGTGCCAGCAGCATAAAGGGACAGATTAACAATGAGCAGTTCTTC. Its protein is CASSIKGQINNEQFF. The variable domain in full, with the rest retrieved from reference TRBV7-9 and TRBJ2-1, is DTGVSQNPRHKITKRGQNVTFRCDPISEHNRLYWYRQTLGQGPEFLTYFQNEAQLEKSRLLSDRFSAERPKGSFSTLEIQRTEQGDSAMYLCASSIKGQINNEQFFGPGTRLTVL.

The genes are TRBV7-2 and TRBJ2-1; 16 nucleotides agree with TRBD2. CDR1 and CDR2 from the germline V gene are SGHTA and FQGNSA. J was trimmed by 6 bases and V by 5 bases; bases with no gene match: 7. This CDR3 has 17 amino acids. The CDR3 region has the DNA TGTGCCAGCAGCCTTCCGGGACTAGCGGGAGGGTCCAATGAGCAGTTCTTC. It encodes CASSLPGLAGGSNEQFF.

The chain carries TRBV5-4 and TRBJ2-4; D might be TRBD2 (6 bases). This CDR3 is built from 17 residues. The V end lost 4 bases, the J end lost 0 bases, and 17 bases lay between the germline ends. Germline CDR1 and CDR2: SGHNT and YYREEE (reference sequence). CDR3 nucleotides: TGTGCCAGCAGCGTGGGAAGCGGGCGGGTAGCCAAAAACATTCAGTACTTC. This translates into CASSVGSGRVAKNIQYF.